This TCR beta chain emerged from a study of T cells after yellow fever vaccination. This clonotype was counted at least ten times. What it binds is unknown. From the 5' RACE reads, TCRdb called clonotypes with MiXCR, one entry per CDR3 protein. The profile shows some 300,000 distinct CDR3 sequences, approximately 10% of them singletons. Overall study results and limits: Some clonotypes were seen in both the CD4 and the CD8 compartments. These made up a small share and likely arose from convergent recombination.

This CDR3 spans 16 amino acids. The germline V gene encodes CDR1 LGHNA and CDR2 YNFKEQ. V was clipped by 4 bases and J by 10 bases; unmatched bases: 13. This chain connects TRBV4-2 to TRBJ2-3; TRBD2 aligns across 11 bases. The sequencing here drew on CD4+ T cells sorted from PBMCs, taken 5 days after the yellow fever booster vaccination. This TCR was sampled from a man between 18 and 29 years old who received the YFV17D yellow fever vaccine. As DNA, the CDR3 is TGTGCCAGCAGCCCCCCAGATAGCGGGGGGGCTCTACCGCAGTATTTT. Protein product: CASSPPDSGGALPQYF.